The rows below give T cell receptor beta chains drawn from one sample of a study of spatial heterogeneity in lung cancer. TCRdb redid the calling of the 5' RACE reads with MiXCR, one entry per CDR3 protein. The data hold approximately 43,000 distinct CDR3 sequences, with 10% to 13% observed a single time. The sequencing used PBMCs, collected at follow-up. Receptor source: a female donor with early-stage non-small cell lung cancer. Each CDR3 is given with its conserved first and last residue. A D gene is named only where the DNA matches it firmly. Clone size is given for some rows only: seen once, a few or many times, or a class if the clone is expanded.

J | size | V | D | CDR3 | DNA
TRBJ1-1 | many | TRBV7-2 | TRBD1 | CASSLRQGGAFF | TGTGCCAGCAGCCTCCGACAGGGAGGGGCTTTCTTT
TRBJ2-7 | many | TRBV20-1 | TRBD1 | CSASLDRVSYEQYF | TGCAGTGCCAGTCTGGACAGGGTCTCCTACGAGCAGTACTTC
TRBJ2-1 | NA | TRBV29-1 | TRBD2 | CSVEGLAGGPRNEQFF | TGCAGCGTTGAAGGGCTAGCGGGAGGGCCGCGGAATGAGCAGTTCTTC
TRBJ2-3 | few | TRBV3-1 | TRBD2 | CASSQAGGVGGNTQYF | TGTGCCAGCAGCCAAGCTGGGGGGGTGGGAGGAAATACGCAGTATTTT
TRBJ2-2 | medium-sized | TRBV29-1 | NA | CSVEDSLKNTGELFF | TGCAGCGTTGAAGACAGCCTTAAGAACACCGGGGAGCTGTTTTTT
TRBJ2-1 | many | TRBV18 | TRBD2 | CASSLNLPGGDEQFF | TGTGCCAGCTCACTAAACCTCCCGGGGGGTGATGAGCAGTTCTTC
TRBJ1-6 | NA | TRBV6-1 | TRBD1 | CASSDRGSSPLHF | TGTGCCAGCTCCGACAGGGGAAGTTCACCCCTCCACTTT
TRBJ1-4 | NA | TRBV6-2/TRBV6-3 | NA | CASGGTGNIGEKLFF | TGTGCCAGCGGCGGAACAGGGAATATAGGTGAAAAACTGTTTTTT
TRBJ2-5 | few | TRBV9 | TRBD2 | CASSVGSASGGAQETQYF | TGTGCCAGCAGCGTAGGGTCGGCTAGCGGGGGAGCCCAAGAGACCCAGTACTTC
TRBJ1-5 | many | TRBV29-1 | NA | CSVEAGNNQPQHF | TGCAGCGTTGAAGCGGGTAACAATCAGCCCCAGCATTTT
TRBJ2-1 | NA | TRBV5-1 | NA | CASSSNNEQFF | TGCGCCAGCAGCTCGAACAATGAGCAGTTCTTC
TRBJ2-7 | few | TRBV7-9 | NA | CASSYRAYEQYF | TGTGCCAGCAGCTACCGCGCCTACGAGCAGTACTTC
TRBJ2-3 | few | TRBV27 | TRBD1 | CASSLQGAVASGTQYF | TGTGCCAGCAGTCTCCAGGGGGCTGTGGCCTCAGGTACGCAGTATTTT
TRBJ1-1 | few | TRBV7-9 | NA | CASSGGPGITPEAFF | TGTGCCAGCAGCGGTGGTCCGGGGATTACCCCTGAAGCTTTCTTT
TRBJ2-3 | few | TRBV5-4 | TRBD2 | CASSRTGTSSTDTQYF | TGTGCCAGCAGCCGGACCGGGACTAGTAGCACAGATACGCAGTATTTT
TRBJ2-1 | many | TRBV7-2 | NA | CASSFSEGDEQFF | TGTGCCAGCAGCTTTTCGGAGGGGGATGAGCAGTTCTTC
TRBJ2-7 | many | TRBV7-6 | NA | CASSLARAINEQYF | TGTGCCAGCAGCTTAGCGAGGGCTATAAACGAGCAGTACTTC
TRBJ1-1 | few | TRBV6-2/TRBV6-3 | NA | CASMAPGLNTEAFF | TGTGCCAGCATGGCTCCGGGATTGAACACTGAAGCTTTCTTT
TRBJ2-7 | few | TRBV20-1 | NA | CSASDPARSYEQYF | TGCAGTGCCTCGGACCCCGCACGCTCCTACGAGCAGTACTTC
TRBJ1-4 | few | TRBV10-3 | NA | CAISGTRSNEKLFF | TGTGCCATCAGTGGGACCCGGTCTAATGAAAAACTGTTTTTT
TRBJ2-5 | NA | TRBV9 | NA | CASSTGRMQETQYF | TGTGCCAGCAGCACCGGACGGATGCAAGAGACCCAGTACTTC
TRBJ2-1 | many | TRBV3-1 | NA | CASSQDLGNNEQFF | TGTGCCAGCAGCCAAGATCTCGGCAACAATGAGCAGTTCTTC
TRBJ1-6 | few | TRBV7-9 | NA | CASSFGPPPLHF | TGTGCCAGCAGCTTCGGGCCCCCCCCTCTCCACTTT
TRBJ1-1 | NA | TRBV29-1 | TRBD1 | CSVGWRDRGGNFEAFF | TGCAGCGTTGGATGGCGGGACAGGGGTGGGAACTTTGAAGCTTTCTTT
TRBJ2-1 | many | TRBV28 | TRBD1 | CASSSTGDDEQFF | TGTGCCAGCAGTTCCACAGGGGACGATGAGCAGTTCTTC
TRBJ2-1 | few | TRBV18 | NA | CASSPKAGDNEQFF | TGTGCCAGCTCACCGAAAGCCGGGGACAATGAGCAGTTCTTC
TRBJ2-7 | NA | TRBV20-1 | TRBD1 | CSADPQADRAQVEQYF | TGCAGTGCTGATCCCCAGGCGGACAGGGCACAGGTCGAGCAGTACTTC
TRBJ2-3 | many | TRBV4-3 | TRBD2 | CASSQDWASGGLADTQYF | TGCGCCAGCAGCCAAGATTGGGCTAGCGGGGGGCTAGCAGATACGCAGTATTTT
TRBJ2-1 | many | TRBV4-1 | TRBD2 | CASSQPETRTSRPYNEQFF | TGCGCCAGCAGCCAACCGGAAACCAGGACTAGCCGACCCTACAATGAGCAGTTCTTC
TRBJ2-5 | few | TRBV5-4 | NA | CASSLDADQETQYF | TGTGCCAGCAGCTTGGATGCGGACCAAGAGACCCAGTACTTC
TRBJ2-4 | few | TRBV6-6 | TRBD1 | CASSYQGQADIQYF | TGTGCCAGCAGTTACCAGGGACAGGCGGACATTCAGTACTTC
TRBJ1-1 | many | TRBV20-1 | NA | CSANPPREGTEAFF | TGCAGTGCTAACCCCCCAAGAGAGGGCACTGAAGCTTTCTTT
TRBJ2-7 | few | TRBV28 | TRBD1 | CASSLQGAWNEQYF | TGTGCCAGCAGTTTGCAGGGGGCGTGGAACGAGCAGTACTTC
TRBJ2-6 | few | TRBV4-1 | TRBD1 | CASTLGQGASGANVLTF | TGCGCCAGCACCCTTGGACAGGGGGCGTCCGGGGCCAACGTCCTGACTTTC
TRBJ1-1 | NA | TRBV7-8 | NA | CASSLALRQEAFF | TGTGCCAGCAGCTTAGCCCTCAGACAGGAAGCTTTCTTT
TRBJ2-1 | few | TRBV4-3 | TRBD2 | CASSLSGGPYNEQFF | TGCGCCAGCAGCCTCAGCGGGGGTCCTTACAATGAGCAGTTCTTC
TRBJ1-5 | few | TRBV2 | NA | CASRFEDSPRQPQHF | TGTGCCAGCAGGTTCGAGGACAGTCCGAGGCAGCCCCAGCATTTT
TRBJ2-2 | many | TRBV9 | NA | CASSVAGELFF | TGTGCCAGCAGCGTAGCCGGGGAGCTGTTTTTT
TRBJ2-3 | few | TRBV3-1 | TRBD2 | CASSQAGGGSPSTDTQYF | TGTGCCAGCAGCCAAGCCGGGGGGGGGAGTCCAAGCACAGATACGCAGTATTTT
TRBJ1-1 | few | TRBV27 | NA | CASGRGDGYTEAFF | TGTGCCAGCGGTCGGGGGGACGGGTACACTGAAGCTTTCTTT
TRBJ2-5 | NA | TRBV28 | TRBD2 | CASTPGGGSGVVETQYF | TGTGCCAGCACCCCTGGGGGAGGTAGCGGGGTCGTGGAGACCCAGTACTTC
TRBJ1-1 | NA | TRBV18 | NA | CASSPQGFGNTEAFF | TGTGCCAGCTCACCCCAGGGGTTTGGGAACACTGAAGCTTTCTTT
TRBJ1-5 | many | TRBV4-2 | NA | CASSQDWGSDQPQHF | TGTGCCAGCAGCCAAGATTGGGGGAGCGATCAGCCCCAGCATTTT
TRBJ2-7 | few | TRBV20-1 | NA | CSARDQSPKGYEQYF | TGCAGTGCTAGAGATCAGTCCCCAAAAGGGTACGAGCAGTACTTC
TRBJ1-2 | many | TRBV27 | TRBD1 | CASSPPGQGFYGYTF | TGTGCCAGCAGTCCTCCGGGACAGGGGTTCTATGGCTACACCTTC
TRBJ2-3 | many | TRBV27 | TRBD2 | CASSLGFAGGADTQYF | TGTGCCAGCAGTTTGGGGTTTGCGGGGGGCGCAGATACGCAGTATTTT
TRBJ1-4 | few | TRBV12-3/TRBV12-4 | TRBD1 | CASSSGQGAGEKLFF | TGTGCCAGCAGTTCCGGACAGGGGGCAGGTGAAAAACTGTTTTTT
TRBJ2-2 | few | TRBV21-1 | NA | CASSTHQRGGISTGELFF | TGTGCCAGCAGCACCCACCAGCGGGGGGGCATCAGCACCGGGGAGCTGTTTTTT
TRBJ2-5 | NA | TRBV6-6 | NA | CASSPISRGGETQYF | TGTGCCAGCAGCCCGATTTCGAGGGGTGGAGAGACCCAGTACTTC